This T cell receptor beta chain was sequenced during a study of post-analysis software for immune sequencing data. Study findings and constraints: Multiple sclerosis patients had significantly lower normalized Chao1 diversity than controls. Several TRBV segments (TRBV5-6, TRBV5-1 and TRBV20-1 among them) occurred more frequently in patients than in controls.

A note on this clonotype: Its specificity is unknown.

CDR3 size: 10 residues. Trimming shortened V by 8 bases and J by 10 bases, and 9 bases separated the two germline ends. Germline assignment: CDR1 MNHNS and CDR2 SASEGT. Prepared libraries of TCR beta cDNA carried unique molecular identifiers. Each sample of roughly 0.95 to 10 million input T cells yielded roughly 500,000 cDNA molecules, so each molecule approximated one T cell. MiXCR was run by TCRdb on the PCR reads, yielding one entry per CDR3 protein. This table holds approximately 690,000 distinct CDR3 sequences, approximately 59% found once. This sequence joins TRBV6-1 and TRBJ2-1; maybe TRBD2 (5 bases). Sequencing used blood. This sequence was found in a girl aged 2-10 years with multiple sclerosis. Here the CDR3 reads CASFGVEQFF. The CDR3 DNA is TGTGCCAGCTTCGGGGTGGAGCAGTTCTTC.